The 31 T cell receptor beta chains in this list originate from one sample, sequenced in a study of blood T cell repertoires in COVID-19. Libraries were prepared by immunoSEQ multiplex PCR; TCRdb keeps only in-frame clonotypes and omits some of them. The sample carries approximately 160,000 clones, more than 75% recorded once. Sequencing was performed on PBMCs or T cells enriched from blood (not recorded which). These TCRs come from a man aged 40-55 years who had recovered from COVID-19.

J is TRBJ2-2 and V is TRBV3-1 (or the pseudogene TRBV3-2); a possible D gene is TRBD2 (5 bases). This CDR3 has 18 amino acids. Trimming cost V 4 bases and J 0 bases, with 18 bases left between them. The germline V gene has CDR1 LGHDT and CDR2 YNNKEL (reference sequence). The CDR3 DNA reads TGTGCCAGCAGCCGATTTTCCATCCGAGGGTCGAACACCGGGGAGCTGTTTTTT. It yields the protein CASSRFSIRGSNTGELFF.

This clone was recorded only once. The chain recombines TRBV5-1 with TRBJ1-5; TRBD1 aligns across 9 bases. Germline V gene sequence: CDR1 SGHRS, CDR2 YFSETQ. V shed 4 bases, J shed 6 bases, and the junction held 14 bases outside the gene matches. The CDR3 has 17 residues. The CDR3 DNA is TGCGCCAGCAGCCCAACCGCCGGGACAGGGTTCGGTCAGCCCCAGCATTTT. Translated, it gives CASSPTAGTGFGQPQHF.

This clone was observed once. The chain combines TRBV3-1 (or the pseudogene TRBV3-2) with TRBJ1-1; 7 nucleotides line up with TRBD1. The germline CDR1 and CDR2 sequences are LGHDT and YNNKEL (reference sequence). V was pared by 4 bases and J by 1 base, with 6 bases of the junction left unmatched. CDR3 length: 15 residues. CDR3: CASSPLGQPNTEAFF. CDR3 nucleotides: TGTGCCAGCAGCCCCTTGGGACAGCCGAACACTGAAGCTTTCTTT.

The genes are TRBV11-3 and TRBJ2-2, with TRBD1 identical over 11 bases. The CDR3 covers 15 residues. CDR1 is SGHNT, CDR2 YENEEA, per germline. Trimming removed 1 base from V and 6 bases from J; junction bases left unmatched: 1. CDR3 bases: TGTGCCAGCAGCTTAGGGACAGGGGGCCCCGGGGAGCTGTTTTTT. It translates to CASSLGTGGPGELFF.

V and J are TRBV7-6 and TRBJ2-2; 10 nucleotides match TRBD2. CDR1 SGHVS and CDR2 FNYEAQ come from the germline V gene. This CDR3 is 20 amino acids long. V gave up 4 bases and J gave up 4 bases; unmatched junction bases: 18. The chain's CDR3 is CASSSPATSGAGRGTGELFF. As DNA, the CDR3 is TGTGCCAGCAGCTCCCCGGCCACTAGCGGGGCCGGAAGGGGCACCGGGGAGCTGTTTTTT.

The chain recombines TRBV5-1 with TRBJ1-3, with D maybe TRBD1 (6 bases). The CDR3 runs to 15 residues. Trimming removed 0 bases from V and 2 bases from J, with 9 bases in between. CDR1 SGHRS and CDR2 YFSETQ come from the germline V gene. The CDR3 sequence: CASSLEAGAGNTIYF. DNA for the CDR3: TGCGCCAGCAGCTTGGAGGCAGGGGCTGGAAACACCATATATTTT. The variable domain in full, with the rest retrieved from reference TRBV5-1 and TRBJ1-3, is KAGVTQTPRYLIKTRGQQVTLSCSPISGHRSVSWYQQTPGQGLQFLFEYFSETQRNKGNFPGRFSGRQFSNSRSEMNVSTLELGDSALYLCASSLEAGAGNTIYFGEGSWLTVV.

The chain joins TRBV19 to TRBJ2-7, with 9 nucleotides matching TRBD1. V lost 5 bases and J lost 4; bases outside the gene matches: 12. CDR3 length: 16 amino acids. CDR1 is LNHDA, CDR2 SQIVND, per germline (reference sequence). This CDR3 reads CASSAALGTGLYEQYF. Here the CDR3 DNA reads TGTGCCAGTAGTGCAGCCTTAGGGACAGGGTTATACGAGCAGTACTTC.

V gene TRBV5-1 combines with J gene TRBJ1-1, with 7 bases fitting TRBD1. The CDR3 contains 14 residues. The V gene's germline CDR1 is SGHRS and CDR2 YFSETQ. J lost 5 bases, V lost 6 bases, and 10 bases had no gene match. The CDR3 sequence: CASTPGQSATEAFF. CDR3 coding DNA: TGCGCCAGCACCCCGGGACAGTCGGCTACTGAAGCTTTCTTT.

The chain combines TRBV2 with TRBJ2-1, with 9 nucleotides matching TRBD2. Germline loops: CDR1 SNHLY, CDR2 FYNNEI. V lost 3 bases and J lost 3; bases outside the gene matches: 3. The CDR3 covers 15 residues. The CDR3 reads CASSERTSDYNEQFF. CDR3 bases: TGTGCCAGCAGTGAGCGGACTAGCGACTACAATGAGCAGTTCTTC. The full variable domain, in which reference TRBV2 and TRBJ2-1 provide the parts outside the CDR3, is EPEVTQTPSHQVTQMGQEVILRCVPISNHLYFYWYRQILGQKVEFLVSFYNNEISEKSEIFDDQFSVERPDGSNFTLKIRSTKLEDSAMYFCASSERTSDYNEQFFGPGTRLTVL.

CDR3: CASSRFLGQPGGGTQYF. Here the CDR3 DNA reads TGCGCCAGCAGCCGATTCCTAGGACAGCCAGGTGGGGGTACGCAGTATTTT. This rearrangement joins TRBV4-1 to TRBJ2-3, with a possible D match to TRBD1 (6 bases). The CDR3 length is 17 residues. Germline V gene data show CDR1 as MGHRA and CDR2 as YSYEKL. With 4 bases removed from V and 8 bases from J, the gap between germline ends came to 25 bases.

The V gene is TRBV6-5, the J gene TRBJ2-7, with TRBD2 matching over 10 bases. Germline V lookup: CDR1 MNHEY, CDR2 SVGAGI. There are 15 residues in the CDR3. The V gene end was trimmed by 6 bases and the J gene end by 4 bases; junction bases not matched to a gene: 9. The CDR3 DNA follows: TGTGCCAGCAGCCCAACTAGCGGGGAGACGTACGAGCAGTACGTC. Its protein product is CASSPTSGETYEQYV.

This clone was seen a few times. J is TRBJ1-1 and V is TRBV18, with D possibly matching TRBD1 (6 bases). The CDR3 length is 12 residues. V lost 4 bases to trimming and J lost 8 bases, with 11 bases between them. Germline values: CDR1 KGHSH, CDR2 LQKENI. As DNA, the CDR3 is TGTGCCAGCTCACGAGGACAGAGGGAAGCTTTCTTT. Translating gives CASSRGQREAFF.

The chain uses TRBV4-1 and TRBJ1-2, with D perhaps matching TRBD1 (5 bases). Germline CDR1 MGHRA, CDR2 YSYEKL. The length of the CDR3 is 17 residues. Trimming removed 1 base from V and 0 bases from J, with 15 bases in between. CDR3 coding DNA: TGCGCCAGCAGCCAAGCCGTGGCGGGGCCACCTAACTATGGCTACACCTTC. Amino acids: CASSQAVAGPPNYGYTF.

This clone was picked up a small number of times. The rearrangement uses TRBV29-1 and TRBJ1-2; TRBD1 matches at 11 bases. Germline V gene lookup returns CDR1 SQVTM and CDR2 ANQGSEA. This CDR3 spans 13 amino acids. The CDR3 nucleotides read TGCACCGTAGGGACAGGGGGGGACTATGGCTACACCTTC. Its protein product is CTVGTGGDYGYTF.

V usage is TRBV18 and J usage is TRBJ1-3; 7 bases are a match to TRBD1. The CDR3 totals 15 residues. The junction had 5 bases not matched to a gene; V was cut back by 6 bases and J by 0 bases. Germline CDR1 is KGHSH and CDR2 is LQKENI. CDR3 amino acids: CASSEGANSGNTIYF. The DNA of the CDR3 is TGTGCCAGCTCGGAGGGGGCGAACTCTGGAAACACCATATATTTT.

The gene calls are TRBV11-2 and TRBJ1-3; unclear D gene. The CDR3 loop spans 16 amino acids. The germline gives CDR1 SGHAT, CDR2 FQNNGV. V was trimmed by 2 bases and J by 0 bases, leaving 11 bases between them. CDR3 nucleotide sequence: TGTGCCAGCAGCTTAAACACAGTCGTCTCTGGAAACACCATATATTTT. Translating it yields CASSLNTVVSGNTIYF.

V and J are TRBV24-1 and TRBJ1-3; weak D call: TRBD1 (6 bases). Germline CDR1 and CDR2: KGHDR and SFDVKD. The CDR3 length is 15 residues. Trimming stripped 3 bases from V and 2 bases from J, with 10 bases between. The CDR3 DNA reads TGTGCCACCAGTGATCCAGGGGCGGCTGGAAACACCATATATTTT. As protein: CATSDPGAAGNTIYF.

With respect to this clone: This sequence may be a read error, since a much larger clone differs from it by one base. V and J are TRBV2 and TRBJ2-2, with a possible D match to TRBD2 (7 bases). The CDR3 spans 14 residues. Per germline, CDR1 SNHLY and CDR2 FYNNEI. The V end lost 7 bases, the J end lost 0 bases, and 9 bases lay between the germline ends. The CDR3 loop reads CASKGGANTGELFF. CDR3 nucleotide sequence: TGTGCCAGCAAAGGGGGGGCGAACACCGGGGAGCTGTTTTTT. Full variable domain (missing parts from reference TRBV2 and TRBJ2-2): EPEVTQTPSHQVTQMGQEVILRCVPISNHLYFYWYRQILGQKVEFLVSFYNNEISEKSEIFDDQFSVERPDGSNFTLKIRSTKLEDSAMYFCASKGGANTGELFFGEGSRLTVL.

The J gene is TRBJ2-2, the V gene TRBV5-6; D not resolved. V dropped 6 bases and J dropped 6 bases, with 9 bases sitting between them. CDR3 length equals 12 residues. The germline V gene has CDR1 SGHDT and CDR2 YYEEEE. The CDR3 region is CASTSEPGELFF. As DNA, the CDR3 is TGTGCCAGCACCTCCGAGCCCGGGGAGCTGTTTTTT.

V usage is TRBV9 and J usage is TRBJ2-3; TRBD2 matches 11 bases. The CDR3 extends over 17 amino acids. Germline assignment: CDR1 SGDLS and CDR2 YYNGEE. Trimming cost V 4 bases and J 3 bases; bases outside gene matches: 10. The CDR3 is CASSLLSGGAGTDTQYF. DNA of the CDR3: TGTGCCAGCAGCTTACTTAGCGGGGGGGCCGGGACAGATACGCAGTATTTT.

The gene calls are TRBV15 and TRBJ1-5, with unresolved D. This CDR3 has 14 amino acids. V dropped 4 bases and J dropped 1 base, with 8 bases sitting between them. Per the germline V gene, CDR1 is LNHNV and CDR2 is YYDKDF (reference sequence). CDR3 DNA sequence: TGTGCCACCAGCACCCACCAGAGCAATCAGCCCCAGCATTTT. It is translated as CATSTHQSNQPQHF.

This sequence joins TRBV7-8 and TRBJ1-6; D possibly corresponds to TRBD1 (5 bases). CDR1 and CDR2 (germline): SGHVS, FQNEAQ. The CDR3 loop spans 15 amino acids. Trimming stripped 5 bases from V and 2 bases from J, with 10 bases between. The CDR3 loop is CASSDLTAYNSPLHF. DNA of the CDR3: TGTGCCAGCAGCGATTTGACAGCCTATAATTCACCCCTCCACTTT.

This clone was seen a single time. This chain connects TRBV21-1 to TRBJ1-6; the table names TRBD1, a call not compared with the DNA. TRBV21-1 is described as a pseudogene. This CDR3 is built from 16 residues. As DNA, the CDR3 is TGTGCCAGCAGATTAATCAAAAGGGGGCCGTATTCACCCCTCCACTTT. Its protein product is CASRLIKRGPYSPLHF.

The chain carries TRBV5-4 and TRBJ2-7; TRBD2 matches 14 bases. V shed 4 bases, J shed 3 bases, and the junction held 6 bases outside the gene matches. The CDR3 has 16 amino acids. CDR1 is SGHNT, CDR2 YYREEE, per germline (reference sequence). In nucleotides, the CDR3 is TGTGCCAGCAGCGGGCCGGGACTAGCGGGGGTCTACGAGCAGTACGTC. Translating gives CASSGPGLAGVYEQYV.

The chain links TRBV9 to TRBJ2-4; 9 nucleotides match TRBD2. Germline V gene lookup returns CDR1 SGDLS and CDR2 YYNGEE. The CDR3 sequence is 20 residues long. Trimming cost V 3 bases and J 0 bases; bases outside gene matches: 16. The CDR3 region is CASSATRLPSGVLAKNIQYF. CDR3 nucleotide sequence: TGTGCCAGCAGCGCAACGAGACTACCTAGCGGGGTACTAGCCAAAAACATTCAGTACTTC.

The V call is TRBV12-3 or TRBV12-4, the J call TRBJ2-7; no definite D call. This CDR3 spans 13 amino acids. V was pared by 5 bases and J by 4 bases, with 12 bases between. The DNA for the CDR3 is TGTGCCAGCAGTCCCGTACTCACTTACGAGCAGTACGTC. Translating it yields CASSPVLTYEQYV.

The rearrangement links TRBV6-5 to TRBJ1-1, with D possibly matching TRBD1 (6 bases). The CDR3 is 14 residues long. Germline lookup yields CDR1 MNHEY and CDR2 SVGAGI. V was clipped by 6 bases and J by 6 bases, with 17 bases between them. This chain's CDR3 is CASSLGGGMAEAFF. The CDR3 coding sequence is TGTGCCAGCAGCCTGGGAGGGGGAATGGCTGAAGCTTTCTTT.

V gene TRBV6-1 combines with J gene TRBJ2-5; TRBD1 matches at 8 bases. Germline CDR1 is MNHNS and CDR2 is SASEGT. Trimming at V came to 3 bases and at J to 5 bases, leaving 14 bases not matched to a gene. This CDR3 comprises 17 residues. In DNA form, the CDR3 reads TGTGCCAGCAGTGACTGGGACAGGCGAAATTATATGGAGACCCAGTACTTC. This codes for CASSDWDRRNYMETQYF.

The sample holds one count of this clone. The junction does not match germline at one end; this may be a read error. This chain joins TRBV5-5 and TRBJ2-3; 9 bases line up with TRBD2. The CDR3 totals 12 residues. CDR1 SGHKS and CDR2 YYEKEE come from the germline V gene (reference sequence). The CDR3 reads CASSRIAGEKGF. The CDR3 nucleotides read TGTGCCAGCAGCCGAATAGCGGGGGAGAAGGGTTTT.

V and J are TRBV9 and TRBJ2-5, with D perhaps TRBD1 (6 bases). The ends were cut back, 2 bases at V and 5 bases at J, with 22 bases in the middle. Germline lookup yields CDR1 SGDLS and CDR2 YYNGEE. This CDR3 contains 17 residues. CDR3 in DNA: TGTGCCAGCAGCGTCTTTGATGGGCAGGGGCTTGAGGAGACCCAGTACTTC. Translated: CASSVFDGQGLEETQYF.

Written as DNA, the CDR3 is TGTGCCAGCTCACGCCCCGGTACCTCAGGCACTGAAGCTTTCTTT. Protein: CASSRPGTSGTEAFF. This chain connects TRBV2 to TRBJ1-1, with D unresolved. The germline V and J ends were trimmed by 8 bases and 4 bases, with 20 bases remaining between them. The CDR3 sequence is 15 residues long. Per the germline V gene, CDR1 is SNHLY and CDR2 is FYNNEI.